This T cell receptor (beta chain) comes out of a study of T cells in Graves' hyperthyroidism and ophthalmopathy. RNA transcripts provided the source from which TCR beta CDR3 regions were amplified. During a first-round RT-PCR of the TCR CDR3, the HTBI primer set was used. MiXCR was run by TCRdb on the multiplex PCR reads, yielding one entry per CDR3 protein. The table has about 400,000 distinct CDR3 sequences, about an eighth seen once. This clonotype occurred many times. A patient was excluded if there was uncontrolled infection, other autoimmune disease, pregnancy or lactation. Germline CDR1 reads MDHEN; CDR2 reads SYDVKM. CDR3 size: 14 residues. Trimming removed 5 bases from V and 6 bases from J, with 17 bases in between.

The sample was blood. This chain joins TRBV28 and TRBJ2-7; a weak D match, TRBD1 (6 bases). The receptor was isolated from a man aged 45 to 65 with Graves' ophthalmopathy. CDR3 nucleotide sequence: TGTGCCAGCAGTCCATGGGACACCCGGCGCGAGCAGTACTTC. Amino acids: CASSPWDTRREQYF.